One and the same sample provided the 22 T cell receptor beta chains below, sequenced in a study of shared clonotypes between healthy human individuals. The protocol was immunoSEQ multiplex PCR, while the TCRdb copy is restricted to in-frame clones and leaves out a portion. The profile shows 1,400,000 or so clones, approximately 98.5% of them singletons. Sequencing was performed on naive CD4+ T cells sorted from blood. Subset noted: CD45RA+ positively selected. These receptors originate from a man aged 25-45 years in good health.

This clone was counted once. V is TRBV6-4 and J is TRBJ2-1; 10 positions match TRBD2. This CDR3 has 14 amino acids. CDR1 MRHNA and CDR2 SNTAGT come from the germline V gene. V was pared by 6 bases and J by 7 bases, with 6 bases of the junction left unmatched. The CDR3 sequence: CASRLLAGDNEQFF. The CDR3 nucleotides read TGTGCCAGCAGACTTCTAGCGGGAGATAATGAGCAGTTCTTC.

The chain couples TRBV28 to TRBJ2-1, with D unresolved. Per the germline V gene, CDR1 is MDHEN and CDR2 is SYDVKM. V was trimmed by 8 bases and J by 10 bases, leaving 15 bases between them. The CDR3 length is 12 residues. The CDR3 here is CASFHVLGEQFF. The CDR3 bases are TGTGCCAGCTTTCACGTGCTGGGGGAGCAGTTCTTC.

The chain is built from TRBV6-4 and TRBJ2-3, with 14 bases identical to TRBD2. CDR1 is MRHNA, CDR2 SNTAGT, per germline. J lost 9 bases, V lost 3 bases, and 5 bases had no gene match. CDR3 length: 15 residues. The CDR3 spells CASSETSGRAITQYF. CDR3 DNA: TGTGCCAGCAGTGAGACTAGCGGGAGGGCCATAACGCAGTATTTT.

This clone was detected once. The chain combines TRBV6-6 with TRBJ2-7, with D unclear. Deletions cut 5 bases from V and 4 bases from J, with 9 bases between. CDR3 length: 12 amino acids. The germline CDR1 and CDR2 sequences are MNHNY and SVGAGI (reference sequence). This CDR3 is CASSKHKYEQYF. CDR3 sequence (DNA): TGTGCCAGCAGTAAACACAAGTACGAGCAGTACTTC.

Turning to this clone: Other nucleotide sequences in the sample specify the same CDR3. The J gene is TRBJ2-1, the V gene TRBV5-4; D may be TRBD1 (6 bases). V was cut by 0 bases and J by 8 bases, with 9 bases left in between. The CDR3 extends over 13 amino acids. Germline-derived CDR1 and CDR2 are SGHNT and YYREEE (reference sequence). CDR3 sequence (DNA): TGTGCCAGCAGCTTGGTATCAGGGGATGAGCAGTTCTTC. This translates into CASSLVSGDEQFF.

The chain employs TRBV15 and TRBJ1-5, with a possible D match to TRBD1 (5 bases). The CDR3 is 14 amino acids. Trimming removed 0 bases at V and 11 bases at J, with 14 bases between. From germline, CDR1 is LNHNV and CDR2 YYDKDF (reference sequence). CDR3 amino acids: CATSRDRDLGAQHF. The CDR3 nucleotides read TGTGCCACCAGCAGAGATCGGGATTTGGGGGCCCAGCATTTT.

The V call is TRBV5-1, the J call TRBJ2-4; the D is unclear. The germline CDR1 and CDR2 sequences are SGHRS and YFSETQ. The length of the CDR3 is 13 residues. Trimming shortened V by 0 bases and J by 5 bases, and 6 bases separated the two germline ends. The CDR3 loop reads CASSLGAENIQYF. For the CDR3, the DNA is TGCGCCAGCAGCTTGGGCGCGGAAAACATTCAGTACTTC.

About this clone itself: At the DNA level, this CDR3 is encoded by other sequences in the same sample as well. The V call is TRBV5-1, the J call TRBJ2-5; 12 positions agree with TRBD2. This CDR3 contains 16 residues. Losses at the gene ends were 4 bases for V and 4 bases for J; bases not matched to a gene: 8. The germline CDR1 and CDR2 sequences are SGHRS and YFSETQ. CDR3 residues: CASSLPTSGSGETQYF. The CDR3 DNA is TGCGCCAGCAGCCTACCGACTAGCGGGAGTGGAGAGACCCAGTACTTC.

The rearrangement joins TRBV2 to TRBJ1-1; D is perhaps TRBD1 (6 bases). CDR1 and CDR2 (germline): SNHLY, FYNNEI. V was shortened by 7 bases and J by 6 bases, with 18 bases between the two germline ends. The CDR3 length is 14 residues. The CDR3 spells CASMYQGFVPEAFF. CDR3 nucleotides: TGTGCCAGCATGTATCAGGGGTTCGTCCCTGAAGCTTTCTTT. The whole variable domain, filled in from reference TRBV2 and TRBJ1-1, reads EPEVTQTPSHQVTQMGQEVILRCVPISNHLYFYWYRQILGQKVEFLVSFYNNEISEKSEIFDDQFSVERPDGSNFTLKIRSTKLEDSAMYFCASMYQGFVPEAFFGQGTRLTVV.

The chain carries TRBV9 and TRBJ2-5, with D possibly being TRBD2 (5 bases). V lost 0 bases, J lost 0 bases, and 12 bases lay in between. The CDR3 runs to 16 residues. The germline V gene encodes CDR1 SGDLS and CDR2 YYNGEE. CDR3 bases: TGTGCCAGCAGCGTAGACGGTAGCGTTCACCAAGAGACCCAGTACTTC. As protein: CASSVDGSVHQETQYF.

The chain links TRBV7-6 to TRBJ2-3; 8 bases line up with TRBD1. V trimming: 5 bases; J trimming: 3 bases; junction bases outside the gene matches: 7. Looked up from germline, CDR1 is SGHVS and CDR2 is FNYEAQ. The CDR3 spans 15 residues. The CDR3 coding sequence is TGTGCCAGCAGCCCCGGACAGGGACAGACAGATACGCAGTATTTT. Translation gives CASSPGQGQTDTQYF.

The chain joins TRBV30 to TRBJ1-1; D is unresolved. In germline, CDR1 is GTSNPN, CDR2 SVGIG (reference sequence). Trimming cost V 1 base and J 6 bases, with 9 bases left between them. CDR3 length: 12 residues. CDR3 DNA sequence: TGTGCCTGGAGTGGGTGGGAACCTGAAGCTTTCTTT. Its translation: CAWSGWEPEAFF.

This chain uses TRBV11-2 with TRBJ2-4; TRBD2 matches at 8 bases. Trimming removed 5 bases from V and 0 bases from J; junction bases left unmatched: 15. This CDR3 is 19 amino acids long. Germline CDR1 SGHAT, CDR2 FQNNGV. The CDR3 region is CASSPPFGAGGLAKNIQYF. CDR3 nucleotides: TGTGCCAGCAGCCCGCCCTTCGGGGCGGGAGGTCTAGCCAAAAACATTCAGTACTTC.

The chain employs TRBV7-2 and TRBJ1-5, with unresolved D. This CDR3 has 14 residues. V lost 1 base to trimming and J lost 3 bases, with 7 bases between them. Germline loops: CDR1 SGHTA, CDR2 FQGNSA. Here the CDR3 DNA reads TGTGCCAGCAGCTTAGAGCCTCCCAATCAGCCCCAGCATTTT. Its translation is CASSLEPPNQPQHF.

The chain joins TRBV19 to TRBJ1-5; weak D call: TRBD1 (5 bases). This CDR3 contains 15 residues. The V gene's germline CDR1 is LNHDA and CDR2 SQIVND (reference sequence). V lost 7 bases and J lost 4, with 17 bases in between. This CDR3 is CASTTGGVRNQPQHF. Written as DNA, the CDR3 is TGTGCCAGTACGACTGGAGGGGTAAGAAATCAGCCCCAGCATTTT.

The rearrangement uses TRBV7-2 and TRBJ1-1; D gene ambiguous. Germline V gene lookup returns CDR1 SGHTA and CDR2 FQGNSA. This CDR3 has 13 amino acids. Trimming removed 2 bases from V and 6 bases from J, with 10 bases in between. The CDR3 here is CASSLMITAEAFF. The CDR3 nucleotides are TGTGCCAGCAGCTTAATGATAACAGCTGAAGCTTTCTTT.

The genes are TRBV2 and TRBJ1-2, with 12 bases fitting TRBD1. The CDR3 spans 13 residues. The junction had 7 bases not matched to a gene; V was cut back by 9 bases and J by 8 bases. From germline, CDR1 is SNHLY and CDR2 FYNNEI. The CDR3 here is CASPGQGAGGYTF. The CDR3 bases are TGTGCCAGTCCGGGACAGGGGGCGGGAGGCTACACCTTC.

The chain is built from TRBV18 and TRBJ1-1, with D possibly being TRBD1 (6 bases). Germline CDR1 and CDR2: KGHSH and LQKENI. Trimming took 3 bases from V and 2 from J, leaving 13 bases between them. The CDR3 runs 15 residues. This CDR3 is CASSPITDRNTEAFF. CDR3 in DNA: TGTGCCAGCTCACCGATCACGGACAGAAACACTGAAGCTTTCTTT.

The V call is TRBV9, the J call TRBJ2-2; 9 bases line up with TRBD1. The CDR3 totals 15 residues. Germline V gene sequence: CDR1 SGDLS, CDR2 YYNGEE. Germline trimming cut 2 bases from V and 4 bases from J; bases unmatched to any gene: 3. Written as DNA, the CDR3 is TGTGCCAGCAGCGTTGGGACAGGGTCCACCGGGGAGCTGTTTTTT. It encodes CASSVGTGSTGELFF.

This chain joins TRBV11-2 and TRBJ1-2, with unresolved D. The CDR3 totals 14 residues. Deletions cut 5 bases from V and 3 bases from J, with 13 bases between. Germline lookup yields CDR1 SGHAT and CDR2 FQNNGV. The CDR3 loop is CASSPPGPDYGYTF. The DNA of the CDR3 is TGTGCCAGCAGCCCGCCCGGGCCGGACTATGGCTACACCTTC.

The rearrangement uses TRBV5-1 and TRBJ2-3; TRBD2 agrees at 14 bases. This CDR3 is built from 20 residues. Germline V gives CDR1 SGHRS, CDR2 YFSETQ. V lost 0 bases to trimming and J lost 1 base; unmatched junction nucleotides: 10. The CDR3 spells CASSLAGLAGVNPRTDTQYF. The CDR3 DNA sequence: TGCGCCAGCAGCTTGGCGGGACTAGCGGGAGTTAACCCTCGCACAGATACGCAGTATTTT. The full variable domain, with the rest looked up from reference TRBV5-1 and TRBJ2-3, is KAGVTQTPRYLIKTRGQQVTLSCSPISGHRSVSWYQQTPGQGLQFLFEYFSETQRNKGNFPGRFSGRQFSNSRSEMNVSTLELGDSALYLCASSLAGLAGVNPRTDTQYFGPGTRLTVL.

The genes are TRBV5-6 and TRBJ2-7, with no clear D. Between the trimmed V and J ends, which lost 0 bases and 0 bases, there was a span of 7 bases. This CDR3 has 14 amino acids. The germline CDR1 and CDR2 sequences are SGHDT and YYEEEE. The CDR3 protein is CASSLDASSYEQYF. CDR3 sequence (DNA): TGTGCCAGCAGCTTGGACGCTAGCTCCTACGAGCAGTACTTC.